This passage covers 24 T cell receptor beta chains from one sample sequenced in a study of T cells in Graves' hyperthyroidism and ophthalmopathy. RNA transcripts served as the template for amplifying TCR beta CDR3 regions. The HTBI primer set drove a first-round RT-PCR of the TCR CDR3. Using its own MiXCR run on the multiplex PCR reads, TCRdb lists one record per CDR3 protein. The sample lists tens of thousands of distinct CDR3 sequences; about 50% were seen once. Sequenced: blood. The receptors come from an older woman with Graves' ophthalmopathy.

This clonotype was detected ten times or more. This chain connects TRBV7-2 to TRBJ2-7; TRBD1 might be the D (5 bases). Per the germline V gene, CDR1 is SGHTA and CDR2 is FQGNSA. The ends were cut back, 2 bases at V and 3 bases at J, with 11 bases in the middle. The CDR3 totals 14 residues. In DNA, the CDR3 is TGTGCCAGCAGCTTATCGGACACTTACTACGAGCAGTACTTC. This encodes CASSLSDTYYEQYF.

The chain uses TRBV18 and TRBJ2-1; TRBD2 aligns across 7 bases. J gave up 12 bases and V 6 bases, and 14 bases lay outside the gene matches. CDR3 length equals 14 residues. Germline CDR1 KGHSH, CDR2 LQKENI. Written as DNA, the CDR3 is TGTGCCAGCTCTCAACATGACAGCGGGATGGGGCAGTTCTTC. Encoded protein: CASSQHDSGMGQFF. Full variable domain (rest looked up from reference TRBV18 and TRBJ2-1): NAGVMQNPRHLVRRRGQEARLRCSPMKGHSHVYWYRQLPEEGLKFMVYLQKENIIDESGMPKERFSAEFPKEGPSILRIQQVVRGDSAAYFCASSQHDSGMGQFFGPGTRLTVL.

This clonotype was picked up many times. CDR3 sequence reads: CASSKNWGSYNEQFF. The CDR3 DNA is TGTGCCAGCAGCAAAAATTGGGGCTCCTACAATGAGCAGTTCTTC. The V gene is TRBV7-8, the J gene TRBJ2-1; D unresolved. The CDR3 spans 15 residues. Between the trimmed V and J ends, which lost 5 bases and 0 bases, there was a span of 11 bases. Germline CDR1 and CDR2: SGHVS and FQNEAQ.

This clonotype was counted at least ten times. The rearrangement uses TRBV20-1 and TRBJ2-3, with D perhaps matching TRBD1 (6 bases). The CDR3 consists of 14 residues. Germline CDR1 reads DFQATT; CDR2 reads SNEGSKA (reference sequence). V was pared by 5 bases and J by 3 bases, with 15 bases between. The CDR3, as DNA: TGCAGTGCTCCTACCAGGGGAATGACAGATACGCAGTATTTT. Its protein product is CSAPTRGMTDTQYF.

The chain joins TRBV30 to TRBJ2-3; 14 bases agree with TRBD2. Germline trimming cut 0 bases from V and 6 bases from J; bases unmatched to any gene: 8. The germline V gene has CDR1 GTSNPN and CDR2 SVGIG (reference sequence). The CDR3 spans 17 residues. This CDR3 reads CAWSVRGLAGVRDTQYF. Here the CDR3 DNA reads TGTGCCTGGAGTGTACGGGGACTAGCGGGAGTGAGGGATACGCAGTATTTT.

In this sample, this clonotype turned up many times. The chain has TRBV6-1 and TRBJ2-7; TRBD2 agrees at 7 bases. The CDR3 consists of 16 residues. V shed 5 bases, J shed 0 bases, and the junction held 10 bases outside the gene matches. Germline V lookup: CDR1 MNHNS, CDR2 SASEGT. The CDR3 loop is CASSPNSGLSSYEQYF. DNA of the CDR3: TGTGCCAGCAGTCCCAATAGCGGGTTGAGCTCCTACGAGCAGTACTTC.

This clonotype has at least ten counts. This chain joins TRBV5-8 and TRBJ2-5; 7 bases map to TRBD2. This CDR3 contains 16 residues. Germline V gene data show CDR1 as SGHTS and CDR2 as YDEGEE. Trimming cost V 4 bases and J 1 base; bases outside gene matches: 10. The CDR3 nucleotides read TGTGCCAGCAGCCTGGGGGGGGAAAGCCTCCAAGAGACCCAGTACTTC. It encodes CASSLGGESLQETQYF.

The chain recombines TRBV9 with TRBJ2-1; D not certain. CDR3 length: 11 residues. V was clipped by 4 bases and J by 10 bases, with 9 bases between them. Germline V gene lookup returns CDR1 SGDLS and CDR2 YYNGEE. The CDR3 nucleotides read TGTGCCAGCAGCTCCGCGAGGGAGCAGTTCTTC. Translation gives CASSSAREQFF.

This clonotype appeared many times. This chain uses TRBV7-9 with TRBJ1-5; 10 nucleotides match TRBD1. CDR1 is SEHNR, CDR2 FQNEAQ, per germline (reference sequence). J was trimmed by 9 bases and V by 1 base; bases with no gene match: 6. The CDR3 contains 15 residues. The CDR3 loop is CASSLVGDRGAPQHF. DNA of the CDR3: TGTGCCAGCAGCTTAGTGGGGGACAGGGGTGCGCCCCAGCATTTT. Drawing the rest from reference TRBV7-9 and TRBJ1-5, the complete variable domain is DTGVSQNPRHKITKRGQNVTFRCDPISEHNRLYWYRQTLGQGPEFLTYFQNEAQLEKSRLLSDRFSAERPKGSFSTLEIQRTEQGDSAMYLCASSLVGDRGAPQHFGDGTRLSIL.

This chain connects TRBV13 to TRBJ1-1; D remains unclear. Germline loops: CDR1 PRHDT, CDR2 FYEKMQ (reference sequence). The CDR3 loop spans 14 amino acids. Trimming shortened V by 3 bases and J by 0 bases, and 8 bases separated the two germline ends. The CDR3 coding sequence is TGTGCCAGCAGCTTTTCATTGGTGAACACTGAAGCTTTCTTT. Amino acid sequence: CASSFSLVNTEAFF.

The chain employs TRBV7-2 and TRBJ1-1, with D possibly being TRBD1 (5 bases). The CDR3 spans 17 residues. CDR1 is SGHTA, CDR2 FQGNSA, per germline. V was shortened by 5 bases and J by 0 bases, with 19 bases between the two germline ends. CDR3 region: CASSRKISGRVNTEAFF. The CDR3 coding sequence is TGTGCCAGCAGCAGGAAAATCTCGGGACGGGTGAACACTGAAGCTTTCTTT.

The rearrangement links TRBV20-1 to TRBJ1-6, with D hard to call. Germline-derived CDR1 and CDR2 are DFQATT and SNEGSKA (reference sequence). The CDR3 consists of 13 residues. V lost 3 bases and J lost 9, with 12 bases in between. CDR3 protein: CSASLEPASPLHF. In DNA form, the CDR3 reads TGCAGTGCTAGTCTCGAGCCTGCTTCACCCCTCCACTTT.

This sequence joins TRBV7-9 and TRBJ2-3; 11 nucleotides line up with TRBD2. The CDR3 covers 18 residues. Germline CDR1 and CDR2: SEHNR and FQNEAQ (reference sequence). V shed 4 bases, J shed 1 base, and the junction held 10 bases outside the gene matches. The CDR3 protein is CASSSGVAGGQGTDTQYF. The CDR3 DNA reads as TGTGCCAGCAGCTCTGGAGTAGCGGGGGGGCAGGGCACAGATACGCAGTATTTT.

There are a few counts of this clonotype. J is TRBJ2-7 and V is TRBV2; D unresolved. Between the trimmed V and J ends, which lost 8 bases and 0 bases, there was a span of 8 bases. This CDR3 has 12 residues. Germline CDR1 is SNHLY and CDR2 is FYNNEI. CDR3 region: CASDLSSYEQYF. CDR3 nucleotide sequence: TGTGCCAGCGATTTGAGCTCCTACGAGCAGTACTTC.

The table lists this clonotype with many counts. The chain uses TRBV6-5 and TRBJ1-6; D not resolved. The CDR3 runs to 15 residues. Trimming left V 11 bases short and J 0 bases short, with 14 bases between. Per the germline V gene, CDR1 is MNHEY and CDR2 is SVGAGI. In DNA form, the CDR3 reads TGTGCCTCTTGGGTAGGGAGCTCCTATAATTCACCCCTCCACTTT. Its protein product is CASWVGSSYNSPLHF.

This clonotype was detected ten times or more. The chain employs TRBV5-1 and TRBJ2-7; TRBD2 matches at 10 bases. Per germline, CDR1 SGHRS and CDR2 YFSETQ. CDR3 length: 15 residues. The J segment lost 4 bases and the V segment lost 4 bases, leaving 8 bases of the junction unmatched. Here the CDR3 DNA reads TGCGCCAGCAGCCCGGTCGCTAGCGGGGGTTACGAGCAGTACTTC. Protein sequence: CASSPVASGGYEQYF.

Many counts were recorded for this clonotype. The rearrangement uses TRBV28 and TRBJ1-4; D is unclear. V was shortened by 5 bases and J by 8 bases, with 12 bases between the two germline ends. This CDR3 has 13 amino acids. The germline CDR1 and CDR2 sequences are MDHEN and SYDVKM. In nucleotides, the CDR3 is TGTGCCAGCAGTACCTCCTGGAGCGAAAAACTGTTTTTT. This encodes CASSTSWSEKLFF.

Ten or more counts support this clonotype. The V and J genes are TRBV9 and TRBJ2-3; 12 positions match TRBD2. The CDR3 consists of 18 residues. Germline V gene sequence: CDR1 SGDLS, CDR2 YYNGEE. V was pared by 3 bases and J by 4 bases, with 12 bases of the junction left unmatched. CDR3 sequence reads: CASSGLAGDASGSDTQYF. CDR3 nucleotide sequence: TGTGCCAGCAGCGGACTAGCGGGAGACGCATCGGGATCAGATACGCAGTATTTT. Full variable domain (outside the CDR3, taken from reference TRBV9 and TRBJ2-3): DSGVTQTPKHLITATGQRVTLRCSPRSGDLSVYWYQQSLDQGLQFLIQYYNGEERAKGNILERFSAQQFPDLHSELNLSSLELGDSALYFCASSGLAGDASGSDTQYFGPGTRLTVL.

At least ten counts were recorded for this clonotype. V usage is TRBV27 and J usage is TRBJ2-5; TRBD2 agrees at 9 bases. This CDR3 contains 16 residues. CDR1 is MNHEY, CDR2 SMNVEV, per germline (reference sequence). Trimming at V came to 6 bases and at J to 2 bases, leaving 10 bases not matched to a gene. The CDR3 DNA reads TGTGCCAGCAGGCCGAATATGGGACTAGCTCAAGAGACCCAGTACTTC. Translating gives CASRPNMGLAQETQYF.

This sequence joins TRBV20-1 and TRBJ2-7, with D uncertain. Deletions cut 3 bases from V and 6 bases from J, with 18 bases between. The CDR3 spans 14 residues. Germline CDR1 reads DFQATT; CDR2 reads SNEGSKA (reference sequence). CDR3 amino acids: CSASTGPMNGEQYF. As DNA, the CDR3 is TGCAGTGCTAGTACTGGACCCATGAACGGCGAGCAGTACTTC.

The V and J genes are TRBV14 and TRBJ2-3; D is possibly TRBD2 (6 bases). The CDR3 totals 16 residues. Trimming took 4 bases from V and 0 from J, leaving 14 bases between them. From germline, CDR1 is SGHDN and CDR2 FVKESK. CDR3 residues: CASSLQLGTSTDTQYF. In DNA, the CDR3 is TGTGCCAGCAGCCTTCAGCTGGGGACTAGCACAGATACGCAGTATTTT.

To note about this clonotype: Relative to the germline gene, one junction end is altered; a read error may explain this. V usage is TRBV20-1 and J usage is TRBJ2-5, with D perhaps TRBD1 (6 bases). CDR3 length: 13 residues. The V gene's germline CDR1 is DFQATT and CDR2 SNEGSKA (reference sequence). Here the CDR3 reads CSTPKGVVETQYF. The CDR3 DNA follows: TGTAGTACACCAAAGGGGGTAGTGGAGACCCAGTACTTC.

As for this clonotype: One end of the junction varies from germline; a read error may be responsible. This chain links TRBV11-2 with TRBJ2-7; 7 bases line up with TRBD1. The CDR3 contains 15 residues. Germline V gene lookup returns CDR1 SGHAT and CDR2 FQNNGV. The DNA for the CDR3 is TGTGCCAGCAGCTGGTCCGGAACAGGGACAGTAGAGCGGTACTTC. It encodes CASSWSGTGTVERYF.

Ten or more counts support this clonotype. Here the CDR3 reads CASLAGLGKQYF. In DNA form, the CDR3 reads TGTGCCAGTCTAGCGGGGCTTGGTAAGCAGTACTTC. The genes are TRBV2 and TRBJ2-7; 9 nucleotides match TRBD2. Trimming took 9 bases from V and 8 from J; bases not matched to a gene: 8. The CDR3 runs 12 residues. CDR1 and CDR2 from the germline V gene are SNHLY and FYNNEI.